This section outlines one TCR beta chain sequence together with its context. Other nucleotide sequences in the sample specify the same CDR3. Methods used by the authors: Nucleated cell counts were estimated from reference gene primer amplification. Clones were read by immunoSEQ multiplex PCR, and TCRdb kept only the in-frame ones, dropping some. That table gives V, J and clone size, and the DNA gave D and trimming. The sample consists of around 220,000 clones, approximately 80% of them appearing once. The data stem from a study of blood T cell repertoires in COVID-19. Study-level information: Researchers got acute and convalescent COVID-19 samples from the United States, Italy and Spain.

The clonotype was recovered from a woman in her thirties or forties with acute COVID-19. The specimen was PBMCs or T cells enriched from blood (not recorded which).

CDR3 amino acids: CASSLLGADQETQYF. For the CDR3, the DNA is TGTGCCAGCAGCTTATTGGGGGCGGACCAAGAGACCCAGTACTTC. J is TRBJ2-5 and V is TRBV7-3; D is possibly TRBD1 (6 bases). The CDR3 runs to 15 residues. V lost 2 bases to trimming and J lost 0 bases, with 10 bases between them. Per germline, CDR1 SGHTA and CDR2 FQGTGA.